These T cell receptor beta chains were read from a single sample in a study of shared clonotypes between healthy human individuals. Sequencing used immunoSEQ multiplex PCR; TCRdb keeps in-frame clones, though not all of them. The data hold about 2.1 million clones, with 80% to 95% observed a single time. Input material: naive CD8+ T cells from PBMCs. The receptor source for this set is a man younger than 35 in good health. Some clones in this sample may be carry-over from other donors' samples. Each CDR3 is given with its conserved first and last residue. The order of the fields is D gene, V gene, J gene, clone size, CDR3 protein, CDR3 DNA. The D gene is left open where the match is weak. Only some rows state a clone size, as once, few, many or a class for expanded clones.

D gene: .
V gene: TRBV27
J gene: TRBJ2-7
clone size: .
CDR3 protein: CASSFGRGGYEQYF
CDR3 DNA: TGTGCCAGCAGTTTTGGGAGGGGGGGCTACGAGCAGTACTTC

D gene: .
V gene: TRBV19
J gene: TRBJ2-5
clone size: .
CDR3 protein: CASSMTRGIQETQYF
CDR3 DNA: TGTGCCAGTAGTATGACCAGGGGAATCCAAGAGACCCAGTACTTC

D gene: .
V gene: TRBV10-2
J gene: TRBJ2-7
clone size: .
CDR3 protein: CASSAPLLIEGSYEQYF
CDR3 DNA: TGCGCCAGCAGCGCCCCCTTGTTGATAGAAGGGTCCTACGAGCAGTACTTC

D gene: .
V gene: TRBV14
J gene: TRBJ2-5
clone size: .
CDR3 protein: CASSQDFGREETQYF
CDR3 DNA: TGTGCCAGCAGCCAAGATTTCGGCCGAGAGGAGACCCAGTACTTC

D gene: TRBD2
V gene: TRBV10-2
J gene: TRBJ2-1
clone size: .
CDR3 protein: CASSEAGVNEQFF
CDR3 DNA: TGCGCCAGCAGTGAGGCGGGAGTCAATGAGCAGTTCTTC

D gene: .
V gene: TRBV7-9
J gene: TRBJ1-4
clone size: .
CDR3 protein: CASSHRENNEKLFF
CDR3 DNA: TGTGCCAGCAGCCACCGGGAAAATAATGAAAAACTGTTTTTT

D gene: .
V gene: TRBV19
J gene: TRBJ2-1
clone size: .
CDR3 protein: CASSMSGSSLNEQFF
CDR3 DNA: TGTGCCAGTAGTATGTCCGGCAGCAGCCTAAATGAGCAGTTCTTC

D gene: .
V gene: TRBV11-2
J gene: TRBJ2-5
clone size: .
CDR3 protein: CASSPYGVWQETQYF
CDR3 DNA: TGTGCCAGCAGCCCCTACGGGGTTTGGCAAGAGACCCAGTACTTC

D gene: .
V gene: TRBV25-1
J gene: TRBJ2-1
clone size: .
CDR3 protein: CASSSKSYRDFYNEQFF
CDR3 DNA: TGTGCCAGCAGTTCTAAATCGTACAGGGACTTTTACAATGAGCAGTTCTTC

D gene: .
V gene: TRBV10-3
J gene: TRBJ2-7
clone size: .
CDR3 protein: CAIRVKGSLYEQYF
CDR3 DNA: TGTGCCATCAGGGTAAAGGGGTCTTTGTACGAGCAGTACTTC

D gene: TRBD1
V gene: TRBV9
J gene: TRBJ1-4
clone size: .
CDR3 protein: CASTSGQQGAGEKLFF
CDR3 DNA: TGTGCCAGCACCTCCGGACAACAGGGGGCCGGTGAAAAACTGTTTTTT

D gene: .
V gene: TRBV27
J gene: TRBJ2-2
clone size: .
CDR3 protein: CASRTPPGELFF
CDR3 DNA: TGTGCCAGCCGAACTCCGCCCGGGGAGCTGTTTTTT

D gene: .
V gene: TRBV4-1
J gene: TRBJ2-1
clone size: .
CDR3 protein: CASSFDYNEQFF
CDR3 DNA: TGCGCCAGCAGCTTTGACTACAATGAGCAGTTCTTC

D gene: TRBD2
V gene: TRBV19
J gene: TRBJ2-1
clone size: .
CDR3 protein: CASSLAGHNEQFF
CDR3 DNA: TGTGCCAGTAGTCTAGCGGGGCACAATGAGCAGTTCTTC

D gene: .
V gene: TRBV28
J gene: TRBJ2-3
clone size: once
CDR3 protein: CASSLSVKTASFDVDTQYF
CDR3 DNA: TGTGCCAGCAGTTTATCTGTAAAAACAGCCTCGTTCGATGTGGATACGCAGTATTTT

D gene: .
V gene: TRBV27
J gene: TRBJ2-7
clone size: .
CDR3 protein: CASSLSPGSAAYEQYF
CDR3 DNA: TGTGCCAGCAGTTTATCTCCCGGGTCTGCAGCCTACGAGCAGTACTTC

D gene: .
V gene: TRBV7-9
J gene: TRBJ1-2
clone size: once
CDR3 protein: CASSPPGKVGYGYTF
CDR3 DNA: TGTGCCAGCAGCCCCCCCGGAAAAGTAGGCTATGGCTACACCTTC

D gene: TRBD2
V gene: TRBV10-3
J gene: TRBJ2-7
clone size: .
CDR3 protein: CATGERDHEQYF
CDR3 DNA: TGTGCCACAGGAGAGCGGGACCACGAGCAGTACTTC

D gene: .
V gene: TRBV27
J gene: TRBJ2-2
clone size: .
CDR3 protein: CASSPNRVLNTGELFF
CDR3 DNA: TGTGCCAGCAGTCCGAACAGGGTCCTGAACACCGGGGAGCTGTTTTTT

D gene: .
V gene: TRBV6-6
J gene: TRBJ2-7
clone size: .
CDR3 protein: CASRTGWRTEKHEQYF
CDR3 DNA: TGTGCCAGCCGCACGGGATGGCGGACAGAGAAGCACGAGCAGTACTTC

D gene: TRBD2
V gene: TRBV7-9
J gene: TRBJ2-1
clone size: .
CDR3 protein: CASSLAGTSGNEQFF
CDR3 DNA: TGTGCCAGCAGCTTAGCCGGGACTAGTGGAAATGAGCAGTTCTTC

D gene: TRBD1
V gene: TRBV10-2
J gene: TRBJ2-7
clone size: .
CDR3 protein: CASSEGQGGYEQYF
CDR3 DNA: TGCGCCAGCAGTGAGGGACAGGGGGGCTACGAGCAGTACTTC

D gene: .
V gene: TRBV7-7
J gene: TRBJ2-1
clone size: .
CDR3 protein: CASSLYGNVNEQFF
CDR3 DNA: TGTGCCAGCAGCTTATACGGGAACGTAAATGAGCAGTTCTTC

D gene: TRBD2
V gene: TRBV14
J gene: TRBJ2-7
clone size: .
CDR3 protein: CASSLGLAFYEQYF
CDR3 DNA: TGTGCCAGCAGCCTCGGACTAGCGTTCTACGAGCAGTACTTC

D gene: .
V gene: TRBV21-1
J gene: TRBJ2-3
clone size: .
CDR3 protein: CASSKEQLASTDTQYF
CDR3 DNA: TGTGCCAGCAGCAAAGAGCAACTAGCTAGCACAGATACGCAGTATTTT

D gene: TRBD1
V gene: TRBV5-6
J gene: TRBJ2-1
clone size: .
CDR3 protein: CASSTGTVYNEQFF
CDR3 DNA: TGTGCCAGCAGCACCGGGACAGTTTACAATGAGCAGTTCTTC

D gene: TRBD1
V gene: TRBV11-2
J gene: TRBJ2-2
clone size: .
CDR3 protein: CASSLRQGVGGELFF
CDR3 DNA: TGTGCCAGCAGCTTAAGGCAGGGGGTAGGCGGGGAGCTGTTTTTT

D gene: .
V gene: TRBV28
J gene: TRBJ1-2
clone size: .
CDR3 protein: CASTGQGLVYGYTF
CDR3 DNA: TGTGCCAGCACGGGGCAGGGACTTGTCTATGGCTACACCTTC

D gene: .
V gene: TRBV11-2
J gene: TRBJ2-2
clone size: .
CDR3 protein: CASSLEGTQLGTGELFF
CDR3 DNA: TGTGCCAGCAGCTTAGAAGGGACCCAGTTGGGGACCGGGGAGCTGTTTTTT

D gene: .
V gene: TRBV18
J gene: TRBJ2-5
clone size: .
CDR3 protein: CASSPSAFPGLKETQYF
CDR3 DNA: TGTGCCAGCTCACCGAGCGCCTTTCCGGGGTTAAAGGAGACCCAGTACTTC

D gene: TRBD2
V gene: TRBV27
J gene: TRBJ2-7
clone size: .
CDR3 protein: CASSPRRSSGGYEQYF
CDR3 DNA: TGTGCCAGCAGTCCTAGGAGGTCTAGCGGAGGCTACGAGCAGTACTTC

D gene: .
V gene: TRBV19
J gene: TRBJ2-1
clone size: .
CDR3 protein: CASSPYPENEQFF
CDR3 DNA: TGTGCCAGTAGTCCATACCCGGAAAATGAGCAGTTCTTC

D gene: .
V gene: TRBV9
J gene: TRBJ1-1
clone size: .
CDR3 protein: CASSSDSTEAFF
CDR3 DNA: TGTGCCAGCAGCTCGGACAGTACTGAAGCTTTCTTT

D gene: .
V gene: TRBV5-1
J gene: TRBJ2-4
clone size: .
CDR3 protein: CASSLAYGQGLWAGEAKNIQYF
CDR3 DNA: TGCGCCAGCAGCTTGGCCTATGGTCAGGGGTTGTGGGCCGGTGAAGCCAAAAACATTCAGTACTTC

D gene: .
V gene: TRBV28
J gene: TRBJ2-5
clone size: .
CDR3 protein: CASSFHVDAETQYF
CDR3 DNA: TGTGCCAGCAGTTTCCATGTCGACGCGGAGACCCAGTACTTC

D gene: TRBD2
V gene: TRBV2
J gene: TRBJ2-7
clone size: .
CDR3 protein: CASRQTGLEAYEQYF
CDR3 DNA: TGTGCCAGCCGACAAACGGGACTAGAAGCTTACGAGCAGTACTTC

D gene: TRBD1
V gene: TRBV19
J gene: TRBJ1-2
clone size: .
CDR3 protein: CASSIKRQGDYGYTF
CDR3 DNA: TGTGCCAGTAGTATAAAACGACAGGGGGACTATGGCTACACCTTC

D gene: .
V gene: TRBV6-5
J gene: TRBJ1-1
clone size: .
CDR3 protein: CASSIQGWNTEAFF
CDR3 DNA: TGTGCCAGCAGTATCCAGGGCTGGAACACTGAAGCTTTCTTT

D gene: .
V gene: TRBV19
J gene: TRBJ2-2
clone size: few
CDR3 protein: CASSSPIRNTGELFF
CDR3 DNA: TGTGCCAGTAGTTCCCCTATCAGGAACACCGGGGAGCTGTTTTTT

D gene: .
V gene: TRBV11-2
J gene: TRBJ2-7
clone size: .
CDR3 protein: CASSLVYGTEQYF
CDR3 DNA: TGTGCCAGCAGCTTAGTGTACGGTACCGAGCAGTACTTC

D gene: .
V gene: TRBV19
J gene: TRBJ1-5
clone size: .
CDR3 protein: CASNALVSNQPQHF
CDR3 DNA: TGTGCCAGTAACGCCCTGGTGAGCAATCAGCCCCAGCATTTT

D gene: .
V gene: TRBV6-5
J gene: TRBJ1-1
clone size: .
CDR3 protein: CASSYSTAGTEAFF
CDR3 DNA: TGTGCCAGCAGTTACTCGACAGCTGGCACTGAAGCTTTCTTT

D gene: .
V gene: TRBV19
J gene: TRBJ1-5
clone size: once
CDR3 protein: CASAPFGGGNQPQHF
CDR3 DNA: TGTGCCAGCGCCCCCTTCGGGGGTGGCAATCAGCCCCAGCATTTT

D gene: .
V gene: TRBV7-9
J gene: TRBJ1-3
clone size: .
CDR3 protein: CASSSTKDSSGNTIYF
CDR3 DNA: TGTGCCAGCAGCTCAACCAAGGACTCCTCTGGAAACACCATATATTTT

D gene: .
V gene: TRBV27
J gene: TRBJ2-1
clone size: .
CDR3 protein: CASSLTGTLYNEQFF
CDR3 DNA: TGTGCCAGCAGTCTAACCGGGACGTTATACAATGAGCAGTTCTTC

D gene: .
V gene: TRBV7-9
J gene: TRBJ2-1
clone size: .
CDR3 protein: CASSLDYPNEQFF
CDR3 DNA: TGTGCCAGCAGCTTAGACTACCCCAATGAGCAGTTCTTC

D gene: .
V gene: TRBV27
J gene: TRBJ1-5
clone size: .
CDR3 protein: CASRQSTGMLLQPQHF
CDR3 DNA: TGTGCCAGCAGACAATCGACAGGTATGCTGCTCCAGCCCCAGCATTTT

D gene: TRBD1
V gene: TRBV27
J gene: TRBJ2-7
clone size: .
CDR3 protein: CASSGNRGHEQYF
CDR3 DNA: TGTGCCAGCAGTGGAAACAGGGGACACGAGCAGTACTTC

D gene: .
V gene: TRBV10-3
J gene: TRBJ1-3
clone size: .
CDR3 protein: CAISESKAGSGNTIYF
CDR3 DNA: TGTGCCATCAGTGAGTCGAAGGCTGGCTCTGGAAACACCATATATTTT

D gene: .
V gene: TRBV7-8
J gene: TRBJ1-4
clone size: .
CDR3 protein: CASSPPLNEKLFF
CDR3 DNA: TGTGCCAGCAGCCCGCCCCTTAATGAAAAACTGTTTTTT

D gene: .
V gene: TRBV2
J gene: TRBJ1-5
clone size: .
CDR3 protein: CASRGGRSNQPQHF
CDR3 DNA: TGTGCCAGCAGGGGGGGGCGTAGCAATCAGCCCCAGCATTTT

D gene: .
V gene: TRBV9
J gene: TRBJ1-1
clone size: few
CDR3 protein: CASSVLHAGAFF
CDR3 DNA: TGTGCCAGCAGCGTCCTACACGCGGGAGCTTTCTTT

D gene: .
V gene: TRBV4-3
J gene: TRBJ2-7
clone size: .
CDR3 protein: CASSPETTYEQYF
CDR3 DNA: TGCGCCAGCAGCCCTGAAACCACCTACGAGCAGTACTTC

D gene: .
V gene: TRBV13
J gene: TRBJ2-3
clone size: .
CDR3 protein: CASSLAAGGTDTQYF
CDR3 DNA: TGTGCCAGCAGCTTAGCAGCCGGGGGCACAGATACGCAGTATTTT